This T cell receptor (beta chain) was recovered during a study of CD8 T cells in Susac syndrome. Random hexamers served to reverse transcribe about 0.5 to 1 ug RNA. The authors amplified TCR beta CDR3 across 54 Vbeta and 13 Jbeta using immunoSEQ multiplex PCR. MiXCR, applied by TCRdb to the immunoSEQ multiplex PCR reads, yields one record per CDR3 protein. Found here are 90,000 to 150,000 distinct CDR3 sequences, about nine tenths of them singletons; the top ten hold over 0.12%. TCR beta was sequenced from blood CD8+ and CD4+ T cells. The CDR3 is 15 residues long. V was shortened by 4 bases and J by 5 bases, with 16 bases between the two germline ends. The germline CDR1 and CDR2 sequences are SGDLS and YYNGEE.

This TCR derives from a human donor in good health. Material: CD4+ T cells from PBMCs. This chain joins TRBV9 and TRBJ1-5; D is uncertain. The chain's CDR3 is CASSKESFLDQPQHF. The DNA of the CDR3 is TGTGCCAGCAGCAAGGAAAGCTTTTTGGATCAGCCCCAGCATTTT.